These 28 T cell receptor beta chains originate from one sample sequenced in a study of control samples from healthy donors and cancer patients (dated by TCRdb to the early 2020s). The library was generated by the immunoSEQ multiplex PCR assay. The source is immuneACCESS, and TCRdb retained only in-frame sequences with V and J called. Part of the clones is not carried over; for the studies checked, unresolved V genes explain less than half of this, and the remainder is unexplained. The sample contains about 60,000 clones, 90% of them found a single time. Of the sample, approximately 1.2% falls within the top ten clones. Sequencing used PBMCs. The source is a woman between 50 and 59 years old with colorectal cancer.

This chain uses TRBV2 with TRBJ2-7; the match to TRBD1 covers 9 bases. The germline V gene encodes CDR1 SNHLY and CDR2 FYNNEI. The ends lost 7 bases at V and 0 bases at J; junction bases unmatched: 4. This CDR3 has 14 amino acids. CDR3 in DNA: TGTGCCAGCAAGCGGGACAGGGCCTCCTACGAGCAGTACTTC. Translating gives CASKRDRASYEQYF.

The chain couples TRBV3-1 (or the pseudogene TRBV3-2) to TRBJ2-5, with 10 bases matching TRBD2. The CDR3 loop spans 16 amino acids. Unmatched junction bases numbered 6, after V lost 0 bases and J lost 5 bases. The germline CDR1 and CDR2 sequences are LGHDT and YNNKEL (reference sequence). The CDR3 coding sequence is TGTGCCAGCAGCCAAGAGCTAGCGGGGGCTGGGGAGACCCAGTACTTC. It specifies CASSQELAGAGETQYF.

This clone was seen only a few times. The chain employs TRBV5-1 and TRBJ2-4; 7 nucleotides agree with TRBD1. Germline assignment: CDR1 SGHRS and CDR2 YFSETQ. There are 16 residues in the CDR3. V gave up 2 bases and J gave up 3 bases; unmatched junction bases: 8. CDR3 sequence reads: CASSLLQGSDKNIQYF. Here the CDR3 DNA reads TGCGCCAGCAGCTTACTACAGGGGTCGGACAAAAACATTCAGTACTTC.

The chain combines TRBV3-1 (or the pseudogene TRBV3-2) with TRBJ1-5; 7 positions agree with TRBD1. This CDR3 contains 18 residues. CDR1 LGHDT and CDR2 YNNKEL come from the germline V gene (reference sequence). Trimming at V came to 0 bases and at J to 2 bases, leaving 10 bases not matched to a gene. In DNA form, the CDR3 reads TGTGCCAGCAGCCAAGAAGGAGGGGGCAGGGTGGGCAATCAGCCCCAGCATTTT. Translated: CASSQEGGGRVGNQPQHF.

The V and J genes are TRBV19 and TRBJ2-7; 12 bases match TRBD1. The V gene end was trimmed by 7 bases and the J gene end by 5 bases; junction bases not matched to a gene: 9. The CDR3 contains 15 residues. CDR1 LNHDA and CDR2 SQIVND come from the germline V gene (reference sequence). The CDR3 DNA reads TGTGCCAGTACCCCGGGACAGGGGGCATTCCACGAGCAGTACTTC. Amino acids: CASTPGQGAFHEQYF.

This rearrangement joins TRBV6-2 or TRBV6-3 to TRBJ2-1; D remains ambiguous. The CDR3 length is 14 residues. Trimming stripped 4 bases from V and 4 bases from J, with 11 bases between. Germline CDR1 reads MNHEY; CDR2 reads SVGEGT. DNA for the CDR3: TGTGCCAGCAGTTCGGACGGAGCGTACAATGAGCAGTTCTTC. Translation: CASSSDGAYNEQFF.

This chain connects TRBV4-1 to TRBJ1-1; D uncertain. The V gene's germline CDR1 is MGHRA and CDR2 YSYEKL. V gave up 6 bases and J gave up 0 bases, with 11 bases separating them. The CDR3 totals 14 residues. CDR3 sequence (DNA): TGCGCCAGCAGGGGCCCTACAGTGAACACTGAAGCTTTCTTT. Protein sequence: CASRGPTVNTEAFF.

The chain employs TRBV6-5 and TRBJ1-2; a weak D match, TRBD1 (6 bases). Deletions cut 9 bases from V and 4 bases from J, with 18 bases between. CDR3 size: 14 residues. Germline V gene data show CDR1 as MNHEY and CDR2 as SVGAGI. The CDR3: CASRGPGDLYGYTF. In DNA form, the CDR3 reads TGTGCCAGTCGCGGTCCAGGGGACCTCTATGGCTACACCTTC.

V and J are TRBV20-1 and TRBJ1-2, with D possibly matching TRBD1 (5 bases). Per the germline V gene, CDR1 is DFQATT and CDR2 is SNEGSKA (reference sequence). The V and J ends lost 3 bases and 2 bases respectively, with 16 bases between them. CDR3 length: 15 residues. CDR3 sequence reads: CSASSQGSHNYGYTF. In DNA form, the CDR3 reads TGCAGTGCTAGTTCCCAGGGATCCCACAACTATGGCTACACCTTC.

The V call is TRBV10-2, the J call TRBJ2-3; D may be TRBD1 or TRBD2 (5 bases each). V lost 8 bases and J lost 1, with 19 bases in between. There are 16 residues in the CDR3. Germline CDR1 and CDR2: WSHSY and SAAADI. The CDR3 DNA is TGCGCCAGCGAGGGACCCTACGGGGCAGGCACAGATACGCAGTATTTT. Its translation is CASEGPYGAGTDTQYF.

V gene TRBV10-3 combines with J gene TRBJ2-3; D gene unclear. V dropped 9 bases and J dropped 0 bases, with 7 bases sitting between them. The CDR3 runs to 12 residues. Per the germline V gene, CDR1 is ENHRY and CDR2 is SYGVKD. CDR3 loop: CAILGSTDTQYF. For the CDR3, the DNA is TGTGCCATTCTCGGTAGCACAGATACGCAGTATTTT.

CDR3: CASSLGREGSYEQYF. The CDR3 DNA is TGTGCCAGCAGTTTAGGGCGGGAGGGCTCCTACGAGCAGTACTTC. The rearrangement uses TRBV27 and TRBJ2-7, with 9 bases matching TRBD2. Germline lookup yields CDR1 MNHEY and CDR2 SMNVEV (reference sequence). The CDR3 sequence is 15 residues long. The V segment lost 2 bases and the J segment 0 bases; nucleotides outside the gene matches: 2.

This clone was observed a handful of times. The chain recombines TRBV28 with TRBJ1-4; D remains ambiguous. This CDR3 has 14 residues. V lost 9 bases and J 5 bases, leaving 16 bases between the germline ends. Germline CDR1 is MDHEN and CDR2 is SYDVKM. For the CDR3, the DNA is TGTGCCAGTCTACCGGGAGCGGGGAATGAAAAACTGTTTTTT. Translated, it gives CASLPGAGNEKLFF.

This clone came up a few times. The gene calls are TRBV30 and TRBJ1-4; no clear D. The CDR3 sequence is 13 residues long. V was shortened by 2 bases and J by 5 bases, with 9 bases between the two germline ends. Germline CDR1 reads GTSNPN; CDR2 reads SVGIG (reference sequence). CDR3 loop: CAWSRPGNEKLFF. CDR3 nucleotides: TGTGCCTGGAGTAGACCGGGAAATGAAAAACTGTTTTTT.

Concerning this clone: Other DNA sequences in this sample translate to the same CDR3. The rearrangement joins TRBV2 to TRBJ1-3; no clear D. The CDR3 extends over 12 amino acids. Germline V gives CDR1 SNHLY, CDR2 FYNNEI. V gave up 8 bases and J gave up 3 bases, with 8 bases separating them. The CDR3 region is CASSPGGNTIYF. CDR3 DNA: TGTGCCAGCTCGCCAGGTGGAAACACCATATATTTT. The complete variable domain, with remaining parts taken from reference TRBV2 and TRBJ1-3, reads EPEVTQTPSHQVTQMGQEVILRCVPISNHLYFYWYRQILGQKVEFLVSFYNNEISEKSEIFDDQFSVERPDGSNFTLKIRSTKLEDSAMYFCASSPGGNTIYFGEGSWLTVV.

The V gene is TRBV18, the J gene TRBJ2-3; D is perhaps TRBD1 or TRBD2 (5 bases each). The CDR3 loop spans 13 amino acids. Germline CDR1 reads KGHSH; CDR2 reads LQKENI. V was shortened by 2 bases and J by 6 bases, with 9 bases between the two germline ends. The CDR3: CASSPIRDDTQYF. In DNA form, the CDR3 reads TGTGCCAGCTCACCAATTCGGGACGATACGCAGTATTTT.

The chain employs TRBV5-1 and TRBJ2-2, with a tentative D call TRBD2 (5 bases). V gave up 0 bases and J gave up 2 bases, with 8 bases separating them. The germline gives CDR1 SGHRS, CDR2 YFSETQ. The CDR3 consists of 15 residues. The CDR3 reads CASSLVGDNTGELFF. Written as DNA, the CDR3 is TGCGCCAGCAGCTTGGTCGGGGATAACACCGGGGAGCTGTTTTTT.

Only one count was recorded for this clone. CDR3: CASRTLANEQFF. CDR3 DNA: TGTGCCAGCCGGACGCTTGCAAATGAGCAGTTCTTC. V is TRBV2 and J is TRBJ2-1; no reliable D call. Germline values: CDR1 SNHLY, CDR2 FYNNEI. Trimming removed 8 bases from V and 7 bases from J, with 12 bases in between. This CDR3 comprises 12 residues. The full variable domain, with the rest looked up from reference TRBV2 and TRBJ2-1, is EPEVTQTPSHQVTQMGQEVILRCVPISNHLYFYWYRQILGQKVEFLVSFYNNEISEKSEIFDDQFSVERPDGSNFTLKIRSTKLEDSAMYFCASRTLANEQFFGPGTRLTVL.

The chain recombines TRBV30 with TRBJ1-2; no definite D call. Germline CDR1 is GTSNPN and CDR2 is SVGIG (reference sequence). The CDR3 loop spans 11 amino acids. The V end lost 2 bases, the J end lost 9 bases, and 10 bases lay between the germline ends. As DNA, the CDR3 is TGTGCCTGGAGTAGGACTGTACGCTACACCTTC. Its protein product is CAWSRTVRYTF.

The J gene is TRBJ1-2, the V gene TRBV12-5; 8 bases are a match to TRBD1. Trimming cost V 1 base and J 8 bases; bases outside gene matches: 18. CDR3 size: 18 residues. Per germline, CDR1 LGHNT and CDR2 FRNRAP. The CDR3 loop is CASGLEIPTEDRAYGYTF. The CDR3 DNA reads TGTGCTAGTGGTTTGGAAATACCGACAGAGGACAGGGCATACGGCTACACCTTC.

The rearrangement joins TRBV5-8 to TRBJ2-1; 7 bases fit TRBD2. Germline CDR1 reads SGHTS; CDR2 reads YDEGEE. The J segment lost 12 bases and the V segment lost 2 bases, leaving 5 bases of the junction unmatched. CDR3 size: 12 residues. CDR3 amino acids: CASSFNGRGQFF. The CDR3 nucleotides are TGTGCCAGCAGCTTTAATGGGAGGGGGCAGTTCTTC.

This chain joins TRBV28 and TRBJ1-4; no firm D call. CDR1 MDHEN and CDR2 SYDVKM come from the germline V gene. This CDR3 spans 11 amino acids. V shed 8 bases and J shed 7 bases, with 8 bases lying between them. CDR3 region: CASAYGEKLFF. The CDR3 region has the DNA TGTGCCAGCGCATATGGTGAAAAACTGTTTTTT.

This chain links TRBV25-1 with TRBJ2-2, with D maybe TRBD1 (6 bases). V was shortened by 5 bases and J by 1 base, with 14 bases between the two germline ends. Looked up from germline, CDR1 is MGHDK and CDR2 is SYGVNS. The CDR3 spans 16 residues. CDR3 nucleotide sequence: TGTGCCAGCAGTTCCCTGACAGGAGAGAACACCGGGGAGCTGTTTTTT. Its translation: CASSSLTGENTGELFF.

This chain links TRBV19 with TRBJ1-1, with 7 bases aligning to TRBD1. Trimming cost V 6 bases and J 4 bases; bases outside gene matches: 8. Per the germline V gene, CDR1 is LNHDA and CDR2 is SQIVND (reference sequence). This CDR3 spans 14 amino acids. The CDR3 loop is CASSVTGAGTEAFF. As DNA, the CDR3 is TGTGCCAGTAGCGTAACAGGGGCGGGCACTGAAGCTTTCTTT.

The genes are TRBV5-6 and TRBJ2-7; 8 bases agree with TRBD1. CDR1 is SGHDT, CDR2 YYEEEE, per germline. The CDR3 runs to 14 residues. V was pared by 4 bases and J by 3 bases, with 6 bases of the junction left unmatched. The CDR3 DNA is TGTGCCAGCAGCCTCCCAGGGGGCGACTACGAGCAGTACTTC. It yields the protein CASSLPGGDYEQYF. The full variable domain, completed using reference TRBV5-6 and TRBJ2-7, is DAGVTQSPTHLIKTRGQQVTLRCSPKSGHDTVSWYQQALGQGPQFIFQYYEEEERQRGNFPDRFSGHQFPNYSSELNVNALLLGDSALYLCASSLPGGDYEQYFGPGTRLTVT.

The chain is built from TRBV18 and TRBJ1-4; 10 bases are shared with TRBD1. Per germline, CDR1 KGHSH and CDR2 LQKENI. The length of the CDR3 is 14 residues. J gave up 12 bases and V 3 bases, and 7 bases lay outside the gene matches. The CDR3 DNA reads as TGTGCCAGCTCACCCGGGACAGGGGACCGTGAACTGTTTTTT. It codes for CASSPGTGDRELFF.

This clone came up a few times. V usage is TRBV11-2 and J usage is TRBJ1-1, with a weak D call TRBD1 (6 bases). This CDR3 spans 13 amino acids. Trimming took 4 bases from V and 3 from J, leaving 9 bases between them. Germline V CDR1 and CDR2: SGHAT, FQNNGV. In DNA form, the CDR3 reads TGTGCCAGCAGCTCCTACAGGGACACTGAAGCTTTCTTT. Translating it yields CASSSYRDTEAFF.

The chain is built from TRBV7-6 and TRBJ2-7; D might be TRBD1 (6 bases). The CDR3 extends over 14 amino acids. V gave up 1 base and J gave up 3 bases, with 10 bases separating them. Looked up from germline, CDR1 is SGHVS and CDR2 is FNYEAQ. This CDR3 reads CASSLVRDNYEQYF. CDR3 sequence (DNA): TGTGCCAGCAGCTTAGTCCGGGACAACTACGAGCAGTACTTC.